One TCR beta chain is described in this entry. Its cognate antigen is unknown. A read error may produce the germline difference seen at one junction end. The data were produced by immunoSEQ multiplex PCR, yet TCRdb's version contains in-frame clones alone and is incomplete. The data hold some 110,000 clones, with about 92% observed a single time. The data belong to a study of siplizumab effects on memory and regulatory T cells. The germline V gene has CDR1 SSHAT and CDR2 FNYEAQ (reference sequence). This CDR3 is built from 15 residues. Findings and limits, study-wide: With siplizumab, mappable alloreactive CD4+ clones averaged approximately 69% Treg-derived, versus 25% to 30% in controls.

Sequenced sample: CD4+ T cells sorted from blood. This rearrangement joins TRBV7-7 to TRBJ2-7; 11 nucleotides agree with TRBD2. This receptor was taken from a human donor in good health. In DNA form, the CDR3 reads TGTGCTAGCAGCCCCGCTAGCGGGAGGTCCTACGAGCAGTACTTC. Protein product: CASSPASGRSYEQYF.